A selection of T cell receptor beta chains follows, all from one sample in a study of CD8+CD57+ T cells in acquired aplastic anemia. Via MiXCR, TCRdb re-called the reads, giving one row per CDR3 protein. The repertoire has over 35,000 distinct CDR3 sequences, approximately 67% of them found once; the top ten carry 23%. Sequencing was performed on sorted CD4+, CD8+, or CD8+CD57+ T cells (not recorded which) from PBMCs. Every receptor here comes from a human donor in good health, serving as a control. CDR3s include the opening cysteine and the closing phenylalanine or tryptophan. The order of the fields is D gene, clone size, V gene, J gene, CDR3 protein, CDR3 DNA. A D gene is named only where the DNA matches it firmly. Rows may omit the clone size; those that give it use once, few, many or a size class.

d_gene: TRBD1; abundance: NA; v_gene: TRBV11-3; j_gene: TRBJ2-7; CDR3aa: CASSLAGQGPYEQYF; CDR3nt: TGTGCCAGCAGCTTAGCGGGACAGGGGCCCTACGAGCAGTACTTC
d_gene: NA; abundance: NA; v_gene: TRBV2; j_gene: TRBJ2-7; CDR3aa: CASGSSFSVEQYF; CDR3nt: TGTGCCAGCGGTAGCAGTTTTTCGGTCGAGCAGTACTTC
d_gene: TRBD1; abundance: NA; v_gene: TRBV12-3/TRBV12-4; j_gene: TRBJ1-2; CDR3aa: CASSFVGQVNYGYTF; CDR3nt: TGTGCCAGCAGTTTTGTAGGACAGGTCAACTATGGCTACACCTTC
d_gene: NA; abundance: few; v_gene: TRBV15; j_gene: TRBJ2-7; CDR3aa: CATSRDPGRGEQYF; CDR3nt: TGTGCCACCAGCAGAGATCCAGGGAGAGGAGAGCAGTACTTC
d_gene: NA; abundance: NA; v_gene: TRBV7-9; j_gene: TRBJ1-4; CDR3aa: CASSLGGKLFF; CDR3nt: TGTGCCAGCAGCTTAGGCGGAAAACTGTTTTTT
d_gene: NA; abundance: NA; v_gene: TRBV15; j_gene: TRBJ1-2; CDR3aa: CATSRDGGDGYTF; CDR3nt: TGTGCCACCAGCAGAGATGGGGGAGATGGCTACACCTTC
d_gene: TRBD1; abundance: NA; v_gene: TRBV13; j_gene: TRBJ2-7; CDR3aa: CASSLQYGTGSNEQYF; CDR3nt: TGCGCCAGCAGCTTGCAATATGGGACAGGCTCCAACGAGCAGTACTTC
d_gene: TRBD1; abundance: few; v_gene: TRBV19; j_gene: TRBJ1-5; CDR3aa: CASSRTGGVEPQHF; CDR3nt: TGTGCCAGTAGTAGGACAGGGGGTGTGGAGCCCCAGCATTTT
d_gene: NA; abundance: many; v_gene: TRBV11-3; j_gene: TRBJ2-2; CDR3aa: CASSLDRGNTGELFF; CDR3nt: TGTGCCAGCAGCTTAGATCGCGGGAACACCGGGGAGCTGTTTTTT
d_gene: TRBD1; abundance: NA; v_gene: TRBV7-6; j_gene: TRBJ2-7; CDR3aa: CASRETGGDEQYF; CDR3nt: TGTGCCAGCAGGGAGACAGGGGGCGATGAGCAGTACTTC
d_gene: NA; abundance: few; v_gene: TRBV9; j_gene: TRBJ2-3; CDR3aa: CASSVEGDTQYF; CDR3nt: TGTGCCAGCAGCGTAGAAGGGGATACGCAGTATTTT
d_gene: NA; abundance: NA; v_gene: TRBV2; j_gene: TRBJ2-5; CDR3aa: CASSESSSKETQYF; CDR3nt: TGTGCCAGCAGTGAATCGTCTAGTAAAGAGACCCAGTACTTC
d_gene: NA; abundance: NA; v_gene: TRBV24-1; j_gene: TRBJ2-1; CDR3aa: CATSHGTHSYNEQFF; CDR3nt: TGTGCCACCAGCCACGGGACACACTCCTACAATGAGCAGTTCTTC
d_gene: NA; abundance: few; v_gene: TRBV9; j_gene: TRBJ1-1; CDR3aa: CASSVGMNTEAFF; CDR3nt: TGTGCCAGCAGCGTAGGCATGAACACTGAAGCTTTCTTT
d_gene: TRBD1; abundance: NA; v_gene: TRBV7-9; j_gene: TRBJ2-7; CDR3aa: CASSEAGTGSNEQYF; CDR3nt: TGTGCCAGCAGTGAGGCCGGGACAGGGAGCAACGAGCAGTACTTC
d_gene: NA; abundance: NA; v_gene: TRBV2; j_gene: TRBJ1-2; CDR3aa: CASRQNTGYGYTF; CDR3nt: TGTGCCAGCAGGCAAAACACAGGGTATGGCTACACCTTC
d_gene: TRBD1; abundance: NA; v_gene: TRBV7-9; j_gene: TRBJ1-4; CDR3aa: CASSLIRGPEKLFF; CDR3nt: TGTGCCAGCAGCTTAATCAGGGGGCCTGAAAAACTGTTTTTT
d_gene: TRBD2; abundance: NA; v_gene: TRBV15; j_gene: TRBJ2-5; CDR3aa: CATSKGLAGGGETQYF; CDR3nt: TGTGCCACCAGCAAGGGACTAGCGGGAGGTGGGGAGACCCAGTACTTC
d_gene: TRBD1; abundance: once; v_gene: TRBV7-2; j_gene: TRBJ1-2; CDR3aa: CASSLGYRGGGYTF; CDR3nt: TGTGCCAGCAGCTTAGGGTACAGGGGAGGCGGCTACACCTTC
d_gene: TRBD1; abundance: many; v_gene: TRBV14; j_gene: TRBJ1-3; CDR3aa: CASSQTGQLNTIYF; CDR3nt: TGTGCCAGCAGCCAGACGGGACAGCTAAACACCATATATTTT
d_gene: NA; abundance: many; v_gene: TRBV5-5; j_gene: TRBJ1-1; CDR3aa: CASSLSMSWEAFF; CDR3nt: TGTGCCAGCAGCTTGTCCATGAGTTGGGAAGCTTTCTTT
d_gene: NA; abundance: few; v_gene: TRBV2; j_gene: TRBJ2-7; CDR3aa: CASKAGSYEQYF; CDR3nt: TGTGCCAGCAAGGCCGGCTCCTACGAGCAGTACTTC
d_gene: TRBD1; abundance: NA; v_gene: TRBV9; j_gene: TRBJ1-6; CDR3aa: CASSVGRDRGSPLHF; CDR3nt: TGTGCCAGCAGCGTAGGCCGGGACAGGGGTTCACCCCTCCACTTT
d_gene: NA; abundance: many; v_gene: TRBV28; j_gene: TRBJ2-5; CDR3aa: CASSRGQMRETQYF; CDR3nt: TGTGCCAGCAGCCGCGGACAGATGAGGGAGACCCAGTACTTC
d_gene: TRBD1; abundance: NA; v_gene: TRBV2; j_gene: TRBJ1-2; CDR3aa: CASSETGGDGYTF; CDR3nt: TGTGCCAGCAGTGAAACAGGGGGCGATGGCTACACCTTC
d_gene: TRBD1; abundance: NA; v_gene: TRBV29-1; j_gene: TRBJ1-2; CDR3aa: CSVAGTGADDGYTF; CDR3nt: TGCAGCGTTGCCGGGACAGGGGCCGATGATGGCTACACCTTC
d_gene: NA; abundance: NA; v_gene: TRBV7-8; j_gene: TRBJ2-1; CDR3aa: CASSLVPLNEQFF; CDR3nt: TGTGCCAGCAGCTTAGTCCCCCTTAATGAGCAGTTCTTC
d_gene: NA; abundance: once; v_gene: TRBV2; j_gene: TRBJ1-2; CDR3aa: CASSLTGGANYGYTF; CDR3nt: TGTGCCAGCAGCTTGACCGGAGGGGCGAACTATGGCTACACCTTC
d_gene: NA; abundance: NA; v_gene: TRBV7-2; j_gene: TRBJ2-7; CDR3aa: CASSSGRTYEQYF; CDR3nt: TGTGCCAGCAGCTCGGGTCGAACCTACGAGCAGTACTTC
d_gene: NA; abundance: once; v_gene: TRBV5-4; j_gene: TRBJ1-1; CDR3aa: CASSLPGTMNTEAFF; CDR3nt: TGTGCCAGCAGCTTGCCAGGGACAATGAACACTGAAGCTTTCTTT
d_gene: TRBD2; abundance: NA; v_gene: TRBV2; j_gene: TRBJ2-5; CDR3aa: CASSHRLAGVETQYF; CDR3nt: TGTGCCAGCAGTCATAGACTAGCGGGGGTGGAGACCCAGTACTTC
d_gene: TRBD2; abundance: NA; v_gene: TRBV11-2; j_gene: TRBJ2-5; CDR3aa: CASSLGVTSGGGQETQYF; CDR3nt: TGTGCCAGCAGCTTAGGGGTCACTAGCGGGGGGGGCCAAGAGACCCAGTACTTC
d_gene: NA; abundance: NA; v_gene: TRBV2; j_gene: TRBJ2-3; CDR3aa: CASRVMSQYF; CDR3nt: TGTGCCAGCAGGGTAATGTCGCAGTATTTT
d_gene: TRBD1; abundance: NA; v_gene: TRBV24-1; j_gene: TRBJ2-1; CDR3aa: CATSATTGASSYNEQFF; CDR3nt: TGTGCCACCAGTGCCACAACAGGGGCCAGCTCCTACAATGAGCAGTTCTTC
d_gene: NA; abundance: NA; v_gene: TRBV7-6; j_gene: TRBJ1-1; CDR3aa: CATSMVSDTEAFF; CDR3nt: TGTGCCACCAGCATGGTAAGCGACACTGAAGCTTTCTTT
d_gene: NA; abundance: once; v_gene: TRBV19; j_gene: TRBJ1-5; CDR3aa: CASSMVSWQPQHF; CDR3nt: TGTGCCAGTAGTATGGTGTCTTGGCAGCCCCAGCATTTT
d_gene: NA; abundance: NA; v_gene: TRBV20-1; j_gene: TRBJ2-7; CDR3aa: CSAVQGFEQYF; CDR3nt: TGCAGTGCTGTCCAGGGATTCGAGCAGTACTTC
d_gene: TRBD1; abundance: NA; v_gene: TRBV19; j_gene: TRBJ1-5; CDR3aa: CASYNGPGGPSNQPQHF; CDR3nt: TGTGCCAGTTACAATGGGCCAGGGGGCCCGAGCAATCAGCCCCAGCATTTT
d_gene: TRBD1; abundance: NA; v_gene: TRBV15; j_gene: TRBJ2-1; CDR3aa: CATSRETGDNEQFF; CDR3nt: TGTGCCACCAGCAGAGAGACAGGGGACAATGAGCAGTTCTTC
d_gene: NA; abundance: few; v_gene: TRBV30; j_gene: TRBJ2-5; CDR3aa: CAWSSQGETQYF; CDR3nt: TGTGCCTGGAGTTCCCAGGGGGAGACCCAGTACTTC
d_gene: NA; abundance: NA; v_gene: TRBV7-3; j_gene: TRBJ2-7; CDR3aa: CASSQGLGQEQYF; CDR3nt: TGTGCCAGCAGCCAAGGCCTCGGACAGGAGCAGTACTTC
d_gene: NA; abundance: few; v_gene: TRBV7-9; j_gene: TRBJ2-7; CDR3aa: CASSPAYEQYF; CDR3nt: TGTGCCAGCAGCCCCGCATACGAGCAGTACTTC
d_gene: TRBD2; abundance: NA; v_gene: TRBV12-3/TRBV12-4; j_gene: TRBJ2-7; CDR3aa: CASRGTSGSSFYEQYF; CDR3nt: TGTGCCAGCAGAGGGACTAGCGGGAGTAGTTTCTACGAGCAGTACTTC
d_gene: TRBD1; abundance: NA; v_gene: TRBV11-2; j_gene: TRBJ1-4; CDR3aa: CASSFLGQGQKLFF; CDR3nt: TGTGCCAGCAGCTTTCTCGGACAGGGACAAAAACTGTTTTTT
d_gene: NA; abundance: NA; v_gene: TRBV20-1; j_gene: TRBJ1-2; CDR3aa: CSARVTGGRGGRYTF; CDR3nt: TGCAGTGCTAGAGTGACAGGAGGAAGGGGGGGTCGGTACACCTTC
d_gene: NA; abundance: NA; v_gene: TRBV4-3; j_gene: TRBJ2-1; CDR3aa: CASSYTSGLFNEQFF; CDR3nt: TGCGCCAGCAGCTACACTTCGGGACTCTTCAATGAGCAGTTCTTC
d_gene: NA; abundance: NA; v_gene: TRBV7-2; j_gene: TRBJ2-5; CDR3aa: CASSFGAGQETQYF; CDR3nt: TGTGCCAGCAGCTTCGGAGCAGGGCAAGAGACCCAGTACTTC
d_gene: NA; abundance: NA; v_gene: TRBV25-1; j_gene: TRBJ1-2; CDR3aa: CASSVSLGDGYTF; CDR3nt: TGTGCCAGCAGCGTCTCACTGGGGGATGGCTACACCTTC
d_gene: TRBD1; abundance: NA; v_gene: TRBV20-1; j_gene: TRBJ2-1; CDR3aa: CSAYQGAQSEQFF; CDR3nt: TGCAGTGCTTACCAGGGGGCGCAAAGTGAGCAGTTCTTC
d_gene: NA; abundance: NA; v_gene: TRBV7-2; j_gene: TRBJ1-1; CDR3aa: CASSLEDNTEAFF; CDR3nt: TGTGCCAGCAGCTTAGAGGATAACACTGAAGCTTTCTTT
d_gene: TRBD1; abundance: NA; v_gene: TRBV19; j_gene: TRBJ1-1; CDR3aa: CASSTRQGGTEAFF; CDR3nt: TGTGCCAGTAGTACTAGACAGGGGGGGACTGAAGCTTTCTTT
d_gene: TRBD2; abundance: NA; v_gene: TRBV20-1; j_gene: TRBJ2-7; CDR3aa: CSASGLAGSYEQYF; CDR3nt: TGCAGTGCCTCCGGACTAGCGGGGTCATACGAGCAGTACTTC
d_gene: NA; abundance: NA; v_gene: TRBV25-1; j_gene: TRBJ1-1; CDR3aa: CASSLEENTEAFF; CDR3nt: TGTGCCAGCAGCTTAGAGGAAAACACTGAAGCTTTCTTT